Listed here are 32 T cell receptor beta chains from one sample, sequenced in a study of blood T cell repertoires in COVID-19. Sequencing used immunoSEQ multiplex PCR; TCRdb keeps in-frame clones, though not all of them. The table records about 80,000 clones, 75% to 85% of them present only once. Material: peripheral blood. These receptors were obtained from a man aged 55 to 70 with COVID-19, enrolled during active disease.

V usage is TRBV2 and J usage is TRBJ2-1; 10 positions agree with TRBD2. Germline assignment: CDR1 SNHLY and CDR2 FYNNEI. This CDR3 comprises 17 residues. With 8 bases clipped from V and 1 base from J, the junction kept 11 bases outside the gene matches. The CDR3, as DNA: TGTGCCAGCCGCAAGACGACTAGCGGGCGGTCCTACAATGAGCAGTTCTTC. This gives the protein CASRKTTSGRSYNEQFF.

This clone was detected a few times. The chain has TRBV19 and TRBJ1-1; D not resolved. The CDR3 length is 13 residues. In germline, CDR1 is LNHDA, CDR2 SQIVND (reference sequence). V was clipped by 5 bases and J by 6 bases, with 13 bases between them. The CDR3 DNA reads as TGTGCCAGTAGTCCCCTGGAGGGAGCTGAAGCTTTCTTT. Its protein product is CASSPLEGAEAFF.

The chain combines TRBV11-3 with TRBJ2-1; the D gene is possibly TRBD2 (6 bases). The CDR3 extends over 14 amino acids. Trimming cost V 3 bases and J 5 bases, with 11 bases left between them. The germline gives CDR1 SGHNT, CDR2 YENEEA. CDR3 nucleotide sequence: TGTGCCAGCAGCTTCAGAGCGGGTCACAATGAGCAGTTCTTC. This translates into CASSFRAGHNEQFF.

The chain has TRBV11-2 and TRBJ2-5, with 8 bases fitting TRBD2. The CDR3 covers 16 residues. Germline lookup yields CDR1 SGHAT and CDR2 FQNNGV. The junction had 19 bases not matched to a gene; V was cut back by 8 bases and J by 8 bases. The CDR3 is CASSYTSGGGRKTQYF. The CDR3 DNA reads as TGTGCCAGCTCCTACACATCGGGGGGGGGCCGAAAAACCCAGTACTTC.

The gene calls are TRBV20-1 and TRBJ2-2, with a possible D match to TRBD2 (5 bases). The germline V gene encodes CDR1 DFQATT and CDR2 SNEGSKA (reference sequence). This CDR3 has 11 residues. The V end was cut by 3 bases, the J end by 8 bases, with 7 bases between. CDR3 nucleotide sequence: TGCAGTGCTAGTGGCGGGGGGGAGCTGTTTTTT. It specifies CSASGGGELFF.

The chain uses TRBV2 and TRBJ1-1, with 10 bases fitting TRBD1. Germline V gives CDR1 SNHLY, CDR2 FYNNEI. V dropped 2 bases and J dropped 3; count of bases not matched to a gene: 3. The CDR3 totals 15 residues. CDR3: CASSEQDRGYTEAFF. CDR3 in DNA: TGTGCCAGCAGTGAACAGGACAGGGGGTACACTGAAGCTTTCTTT.

This clone was observed a single time. A clone one base away is much larger, so this may be a read error. The same CDR3 can be traced to other DNA sequences in this sample. This chain connects TRBV9 to TRBJ1-1; 8 nucleotides agree with TRBD1. The germline V gene has CDR1 SGDLS and CDR2 YYNGEE. V lost 4 bases to trimming and J lost 1 base; unmatched junction nucleotides: 3. The CDR3 has 14 residues. The CDR3, as DNA: TGTGCCAGCAGCCCCGGGACAGGGAACACTGAAGCTTTCTTT. Encoded protein: CASSPGTGNTEAFF.

This rearrangement joins TRBV19 to TRBJ1-1; 7 nucleotides line up with TRBD1. CDR3 length equals 16 residues. V shed 3 bases, J shed 1 base, and the junction held 8 bases outside the gene matches. The V gene's germline CDR1 is LNHDA and CDR2 SQIVND (reference sequence). The CDR3 spells CASSIRDSLENTEAFF. CDR3 coding DNA: TGTGCCAGTAGTATTCGGGACAGCCTGGAGAACACTGAAGCTTTCTTT.

The rearrangement links TRBV7-9 to TRBJ2-2; TRBD1 matches 9 bases. This CDR3 is 15 amino acids long. Germline CDR1 SEHNR, CDR2 FQNEAQ (reference sequence). With V trimmed by 1 base and J by 6 bases, 3 bases remained unmatched. The CDR3 is CASSLDRQGAGELFF. The CDR3 DNA is TGTGCCAGCAGCTTAGATCGACAGGGGGCCGGGGAGCTGTTTTTT. The whole variable domain, filled in from reference TRBV7-9 and TRBJ2-2, reads DTGVSQNPRHKITKRGQNVTFRCDPISEHNRLYWYRQTLGQGPEFLTYFQNEAQLEKSRLLSDRFSAERPKGSFSTLEIQRTEQGDSAMYLCASSLDRQGAGELFFGEGSRLTVL.

This clone has more than one count but fewer than ten. Other DNA sequences of this sample code for an identical CDR3. The rearrangement links TRBV5-5 to TRBJ2-3; TRBD2 agrees at 9 bases. V lost 10 bases and J lost 14; bases outside the gene matches: 26. This CDR3 has 16 amino acids. Germline CDR1 SGHKS, CDR2 YYEKEE (reference sequence). DNA of the CDR3: TGTGCCCGCTGCTTGGGCGGGGGGGGGAGGGCCCTCCCTGGGTATTTT. Protein product: CARCLGGGGRALPGYF. The full variable domain, with the rest looked up from reference TRBV5-5 and TRBJ2-3, is DAGVTQSPTHLIKTRGQQVTLRCSPISGHKSVSWYQQVLGQGPQFIFQYYEKEERGRGNFPDRFSARQFPNYSSELNVNALLLGDSALYLCARCLGGGGRALPGYFGPGTRLTVL.

V and J are TRBV19 and TRBJ2-1, with D maybe TRBD2 (6 bases). Germline CDR1 is LNHDA and CDR2 is SQIVND (reference sequence). This CDR3 region has 16 residues. V dropped 1 base and J dropped 0 bases, with 10 bases sitting between them. The CDR3 protein is CASSIVGLSSYNEQFF. Here the CDR3 DNA reads TGTGCCAGTAGTATAGTTGGACTAAGCTCCTACAATGAGCAGTTCTTC.

The V gene is TRBV21-1, the J gene TRBJ1-6; TRBD1, as called in the table, went unchecked against the DNA. TRBV21-1 is a pseudogene locus. The CDR3 loop spans 15 amino acids. The CDR3 region has the DNA TGTGCCAGCACCCGAGACAGGAAGGGTAATTCACCCCTCCACTTT. This encodes CASTRDRKGNSPLHF.

The gene calls are TRBV29-1 and TRBJ1-2; tentative D call: TRBD1 (5 bases). CDR1 and CDR2 (germline): SQVTM, ANQGSEA. This CDR3 spans 12 amino acids. Trimming removed 1 base from V and 8 bases from J, with 11 bases in between. The CDR3 spells CSVEGGDGGYTF. For the CDR3, the DNA is TGCAGCGTTGAAGGGGGGGATGGCGGCTACACCTTC.

The CDR3 region is CASSVWDRVTHTGELFF. CDR3 nucleotides: TGTGCCAGCAGCGTATGGGACAGGGTAACCCACACCGGGGAGCTGTTTTTT. The V gene is TRBV9, the J gene TRBJ2-2; TRBD1 matches 9 bases. J gave up 3 bases and V 1 base, and 7 bases lay outside the gene matches. This CDR3 contains 17 residues. The V gene's germline CDR1 is SGDLS and CDR2 YYNGEE. The full variable domain, completed using reference TRBV9 and TRBJ2-2, is DSGVTQTPKHLITATGQRVTLRCSPRSGDLSVYWYQQSLDQGLQFLIQYYNGEERAKGNILERFSAQQFPDLHSELNLSSLELGDSALYFCASSVWDRVTHTGELFFGEGSRLTVL.

This clone was counted between two and nine times. The rearrangement joins TRBV12-5 to TRBJ1-5; D may be TRBD1 (5 bases). Looked up from germline, CDR1 is LGHNT and CDR2 is FRNRAP. The CDR3 covers 13 residues. V was clipped by 3 bases and J by 11 bases, with 14 bases between them. CDR3 sequence reads: CASGFEGRGSQHF. CDR3 DNA sequence: TGTGCTAGTGGTTTCGAAGGGCGGGGGTCCCAGCATTTT.

V usage is TRBV27 and J usage is TRBJ2-7; 11 nucleotides line up with TRBD1. CDR3 size: 15 residues. Germline loops: CDR1 MNHEY, CDR2 SMNVEV (reference sequence). The trim removed 4 bases at V and 7 bases at J, leaving 9 bases unmatched. This chain's CDR3 is CASSSFRTGGSEQYF. CDR3 in DNA: TGTGCCAGCAGTTCGTTCAGGACAGGGGGCAGTGAGCAGTACTTC.

CDR3 loop: CASRTGGSGYEQYF. In DNA, the CDR3 is TGTGCCAGCAGAACGGGGGGGTCGGGATACGAGCAGTACTTC. The chain combines TRBV7-2 with TRBJ2-7; 8 positions match TRBD2. Germline V CDR1 and CDR2: SGHTA, FQGNSA. The CDR3 extends over 14 amino acids. V shed 6 bases and J 4 bases; nucleotides not matched to a gene: 8.

The rearrangement uses TRBV2 and TRBJ2-6, with D perhaps TRBD2 (5 bases). Trimming took off 6 bases at V and 2 bases at J, with 8 bases between the two ends. Germline V gene sequence: CDR1 SNHLY, CDR2 FYNNEI. The CDR3 has 14 residues. The CDR3 reads CASRRAPGANVLTF. The CDR3 bases are TGTGCCAGCAGGAGGGCCCCTGGGGCCAACGTCCTGACTTTC.

The rearrangement uses TRBV5-8 and TRBJ1-5, with no clear D. This CDR3 comprises 12 residues. Deletions cut 4 bases from V and 5 bases from J, with 7 bases between. The germline CDR1 and CDR2 sequences are SGHTS and YDEGEE. The CDR3 sequence: CASSVRYQPQHF. CDR3 DNA: TGTGCCAGCAGCGTGCGGTATCAGCCCCAGCATTTT.

The V and J genes are TRBV10-2 and TRBJ1-1; D is ambiguous. V was cut by 6 bases and J by 4 bases, with 6 bases left in between. Germline loops: CDR1 WSHSY, CDR2 SAAADI. The CDR3 runs to 11 residues. The CDR3 protein is CASRGVTEAFF. Here the CDR3 DNA reads TGCGCCAGCAGAGGAGTCACTGAAGCTTTCTTT.

The chain links TRBV29-1 to TRBJ2-7; 9 bases agree with TRBD2. Per germline, CDR1 SQVTM and CDR2 ANQGSEA. V dropped 4 bases and J dropped 4; count of bases not matched to a gene: 5. The CDR3 has 13 amino acids. The CDR3: CSVGIGLAYEQYF. Here the CDR3 DNA reads TGCAGCGTTGGTATAGGACTAGCGTACGAGCAGTACTTC.

The sample holds one count of this clone. The rearrangement links TRBV12-3 or TRBV12-4 to TRBJ1-2; possibly TRBD1 for D (5 bases). The CDR3 loop spans 13 amino acids. V dropped 4 bases and J dropped 4 bases, with 10 bases sitting between them. The CDR3: CASSSQTVYGYTF. The DNA for the CDR3 is TGTGCCAGCAGTTCCCAGACAGTCTATGGCTACACCTTC.

This clone has only a few counts. The chain combines TRBV6-1 with TRBJ1-3, with 9 bases aligning to TRBD1. CDR3 size: 15 residues. Trimming at V came to 2 bases and at J to 9 bases, leaving 8 bases not matched to a gene. CDR1 and CDR2 (germline): MNHNS, SASEGT. The CDR3, as DNA: TGTGCCAGCAGTGAACGGACGGACAGGGGAGGCACCATATATTTT. This codes for CASSERTDRGGTIYF.

This clone was observed a few times. This chain joins TRBV5-1 and TRBJ1-6; D is ambiguous. The CDR3 loop spans 14 amino acids. Trimming cost V 0 bases and J 12 bases, with 13 bases left between them. Germline CDR1 SGHRS, CDR2 YFSETQ. CDR3 bases: TGCGCCAGCAGCTTGGGTACAGTATCTTTACCCCTCCACTTT. Its protein product is CASSLGTVSLPLHF. The full variable domain, rest sourced from reference TRBV5-1 and TRBJ1-6, is KAGVTQTPRYLIKTRGQQVTLSCSPISGHRSVSWYQQTPGQGLQFLFEYFSETQRNKGNFPGRFSGRQFSNSRSEMNVSTLELGDSALYLCASSLGTVSLPLHFGNGTRLTVT.

This clone was picked up one time. The chain couples TRBV7-2 to TRBJ2-3, with a possible D match to TRBD2 (5 bases). The V gene's germline CDR1 is SGHTA and CDR2 FQGNSA. V was shortened by 5 bases and J by 1 base, with 13 bases between the two germline ends. The CDR3 runs to 15 residues. For the CDR3, the DNA is TGTGCCAGCAGCCGGGGTGGCGGAGGCACAGATACGCAGTATTTT. Its translation is CASSRGGGGTDTQYF.

The chain links TRBV5-1 to TRBJ1-4; D gene uncertain. CDR1 and CDR2 from the germline V gene are SGHRS and YFSETQ. The V end lost 1 base, the J end lost 4 bases, and 14 bases lay between the germline ends. There are 16 residues in the CDR3. CDR3 nucleotides: TGCGCCAGCAGCTTGATAGCTCGTATAGGTAATGAAAAACTGTTTTTT. It yields the protein CASSLIARIGNEKLFF.

The chain joins TRBV27 to TRBJ2-5; tentative D call: TRBD2 (7 bases). The germline gives CDR1 MNHEY, CDR2 SMNVEV (reference sequence). Trimming removed 5 bases from V and 4 bases from J, with 17 bases in between. The length of the CDR3 is 15 residues. CDR3 bases: TGTGCCAGCAGTCCCAATGGGGGGGGCCGAGAGACCCAGTACTTC. This sequence encodes CASSPNGGGRETQYF.

V gene TRBV3-1 (or the pseudogene TRBV3-2) combines with J gene TRBJ2-5; 7 positions match TRBD2. Germline lookup yields CDR1 LGHDT and CDR2 YNNKEL (reference sequence). J gave up 4 bases and V 1 base, and 6 bases lay outside the gene matches. The CDR3 extends over 15 amino acids. The CDR3 DNA follows: TGTGCCAGCAGCCAAGTCGGCGGGAGAGGAGAGACCCAGTACTTC. Translating it yields CASSQVGGRGETQYF.

The CDR3 loop reads CASSLSTAQETQYF. The CDR3 DNA reads as TGCGCCAGCAGCCTTTCGACTGCCCAAGAGACCCAGTACTTC. The rearrangement uses TRBV4-1 and TRBJ2-5; D is unresolved. Trimming stripped 4 bases from V and 1 base from J, with 10 bases between. CDR3 length: 14 amino acids. Germline V gene sequence: CDR1 MGHRA, CDR2 YSYEKL.

The chain recombines TRBV12-5 with TRBJ1-1, with D possibly TRBD1 on 5 matching bases. The CDR3 loop spans 13 amino acids. V gave up 5 bases and J gave up 0 bases, with 7 bases separating them. CDR1 is LGHNT and CDR2 is FRNRAP in the germline V gene. CDR3 residues: CASGDRMNTEAFF. DNA for the CDR3: TGTGCTAGTGGTGACAGAATGAACACTGAAGCTTTCTTT.

The genes are TRBV5-1 and TRBJ1-2; TRBD1 is a possible D gene (5 bases). The ends were cut back, 5 bases at V and 5 bases at J, with 16 bases in the middle. There are 14 residues in the CDR3. The germline gives CDR1 SGHRS, CDR2 YFSETQ. The CDR3 coding sequence is TGCGCCAGCAGATCGGGGGTCTTAACGTATGGCTACACCTTC. Its translation: CASRSGVLTYGYTF.

Many counts were recorded for this clone. The rearrangement links TRBV7-9 to TRBJ2-7, with 9 nucleotides matching TRBD1. This CDR3 has 13 amino acids. The V gene's germline CDR1 is SEHNR and CDR2 FQNEAQ (reference sequence). V gave up 5 bases and J gave up 6 bases; unmatched junction bases: 5. This chain's CDR3 is CASSRTGEGEQYF. The CDR3 region has the DNA TGTGCCAGCAGCCGGACAGGGGAGGGCGAGCAGTACTTC. Using reference TRBV7-9 and TRBJ2-7 for the parts outside the CDR3, the full variable domain is DTGVSQNPRHKITKRGQNVTFRCDPISEHNRLYWYRQTLGQGPEFLTYFQNEAQLEKSRLLSDRFSAERPKGSFSTLEIQRTEQGDSAMYLCASSRTGEGEQYFGPGTRLTVT.